The source of this TCR beta chain is a study of blood T cell repertoires in COVID-19. Germline V lookup: CDR1 MDHEN, CDR2 SYDVKM. The CDR3 runs 12 residues. V lost 6 bases to trimming and J lost 6 bases, with 6 bases between them. This clone appeared once. The protocol was immunoSEQ multiplex PCR, while the TCRdb copy is restricted to in-frame clones and leaves out a portion. The sample consists of 150,000 to 200,000 clones, approximately 91% of them appearing once. Sequenced: peripheral blood. The clonotype was recovered from a man between 65 and 85 years old with active or convalescent COVID-19. The rearrangement uses TRBV28 and TRBJ1-6; a weak D match, TRBD1 (6 bases). The CDR3: CASSRGNSPLHF. The DNA of the CDR3 is TGTGCCAGCAGCAGGGGTAATTCACCCCTCCACTTT. Using reference TRBV28 and TRBJ1-6 for the parts outside the CDR3, the full variable domain is DVKVTQSSRYLVKRTGEKVFLECVQDMDHENMFWYRQDPGLGLRLIYFSYDVKMKEKGDIPEGYSVSREKKERFSLILESASTNQTSMYLCASSRGNSPLHFGNGTRLTVT.